These T cell receptor beta chains were read from a single sample in a study of identical twins. TCRdb fed the 5' RACE reads into MiXCR, producing one record per CDR3 protein. In the table there are 400,000 to 500,000 distinct CDR3 sequences, around 18% of which are singletons. What was sequenced was naive T cells sorted from blood. The receptors stem from a man between 50 and 59 years old in good health. CDR3s include the opening cysteine and the closing phenylalanine or tryptophan. Fields, in order: clone size, D gene, J gene, V gene, CDR3 DNA, CDR3 protein. The D gene is left open where the match is weak. Size is stated for part of the rows, as once, few or many counts, or as a class when the clone is expanded.

clone_size: .; d_call: .; j_call: TRBJ2-2; v_call: TRBV5-1; cdr3_nt: TGCGCCAGCAGGACCACCAGGGGATCCGGGGAGCTGTTTTTT; cdr3_aa: CASRTTRGSGELFF
clone_size: .; d_call: .; j_call: TRBJ2-1; v_call: TRBV4-3; cdr3_nt: TGCGCCAGCAGCCAAACCATAGCCTTAGGGTACAATGAGCAGTTCTTC; cdr3_aa: CASSQTIALGYNEQFF
clone_size: many; d_call: .; j_call: TRBJ2-3; v_call: TRBV6-6; cdr3_nt: TGTGCCAGCAGTTACTACCCTGGAGGTACGCAGTATTTT; cdr3_aa: CASSYYPGGTQYF
clone_size: many; d_call: TRBD2; j_call: TRBJ2-7; v_call: TRBV5-6; cdr3_nt: TGTGCCAGCAGCTTGGTTCGCGGGAGGGACCTGTACGAGCAGTACTTC; cdr3_aa: CASSLVRGRDLYEQYF
clone_size: many; d_call: TRBD2; j_call: TRBJ2-7; v_call: TRBV7-2; cdr3_nt: TGTGCCAGCAGCTTAGTAGCGGGAGGGCCGCACGAGCAGTACTTC; cdr3_aa: CASSLVAGGPHEQYF
clone_size: .; d_call: .; j_call: TRBJ1-1; v_call: TRBV5-5; cdr3_nt: TGTGCCAGCAGCTTCGACGTGTCGAACACTGAAGCTTTCTTT; cdr3_aa: CASSFDVSNTEAFF
clone_size: few; d_call: .; j_call: TRBJ1-5; v_call: TRBV4-3; cdr3_nt: TGCGCCAGCAGCCAAGATTGGGGGAATCAGCCCCAGCATTTT; cdr3_aa: CASSQDWGNQPQHF
clone_size: many; d_call: .; j_call: TRBJ1-2; v_call: TRBV7-2; cdr3_nt: TGTGCCAGCAGCCTCGTACCGGATGGCTACACCTTC; cdr3_aa: CASSLVPDGYTF
clone_size: few; d_call: TRBD1; j_call: TRBJ2-3; v_call: TRBV28; cdr3_nt: TGTGCCAGCGGACAGGGAGGAATGAGAACAGATACGCAGTATTTT; cdr3_aa: CASGQGGMRTDTQYF
clone_size: .; d_call: .; j_call: TRBJ1-1; v_call: TRBV7-8; cdr3_nt: TGTGCCAGCAGCTTAGAAAGCGGGGAACCTGAAGCTTTCTTT; cdr3_aa: CASSLESGEPEAFF
clone_size: .; d_call: .; j_call: TRBJ1-4; v_call: TRBV5-5; cdr3_nt: TGTGCCAGCAGCATCGAACAGGGAGAATCTGAAAAACTGTTTTTT; cdr3_aa: CASSIEQGESEKLFF
clone_size: .; d_call: .; j_call: TRBJ2-7; v_call: TRBV28; cdr3_nt: TGTGCCAGCAGTCGCAGGAGACACGAGCAGTACTTC; cdr3_aa: CASSRRRHEQYF
clone_size: .; d_call: .; j_call: TRBJ2-1; v_call: TRBV6-5; cdr3_nt: TGTGCCAGCAGTTACACGCTAGGTGAGCAGTTCTTC; cdr3_aa: CASSYTLGEQFF
clone_size: many; d_call: TRBD2; j_call: TRBJ2-5; v_call: TRBV6-5; cdr3_nt: TGTGCCAGCAGTTTCCTAGCGGGGGGGCCAGGCCAAGAGACCCAGTACTTC; cdr3_aa: CASSFLAGGPGQETQYF
clone_size: many; d_call: TRBD1; j_call: TRBJ1-6; v_call: TRBV6-1; cdr3_nt: TGTGCCAGCAGACCGACAGGGGCGGGTAATTCACCCCTCCACTTT; cdr3_aa: CASRPTGAGNSPLHF
clone_size: .; d_call: TRBD2; j_call: TRBJ2-1; v_call: TRBV15; cdr3_nt: TGTGCCACCAGCGGCCGGACTAGCGGCGCTGAGCAGTTCTTC; cdr3_aa: CATSGRTSGAEQFF
clone_size: few; d_call: .; j_call: TRBJ1-4; v_call: TRBV6-1; cdr3_nt: TGTGCCAGCAGTGAGGGGAACAATGAAAAACTGTTTTTT; cdr3_aa: CASSEGNNEKLFF
clone_size: .; d_call: TRBD2; j_call: TRBJ2-7; v_call: TRBV6-2/TRBV6-3; cdr3_nt: TGTGCCAGCAGGGGGACTAGCGGGAGGAGTTACGAGCAGTACTTC; cdr3_aa: CASRGTSGRSYEQYF
clone_size: .; d_call: .; j_call: TRBJ2-7; v_call: TRBV7-2; cdr3_nt: TGTGCCAGCAGCTTAGGACGGATGAGCTCCTACGAGCAGTACTTC; cdr3_aa: CASSLGRMSSYEQYF
clone_size: many; d_call: TRBD2; j_call: TRBJ2-5; v_call: TRBV5-1; cdr3_nt: TGCGCCAGCAGCTTGTTTGGTAGCGGGGGGCAAGAGACCCAGTACTTC; cdr3_aa: CASSLFGSGGQETQYF
clone_size: many; d_call: TRBD2; j_call: TRBJ2-1; v_call: TRBV20-1; cdr3_nt: TGCAGTGCTAGAGACATCTTAGCGGGCACATCCAATGAGCAGTTCTTC; cdr3_aa: CSARDILAGTSNEQFF
clone_size: few; d_call: .; j_call: TRBJ2-3; v_call: TRBV5-5; cdr3_nt: TGTGCCAGCAGCTTAAAAGGCAGGGAGGCCGATACGCAGTATTTT; cdr3_aa: CASSLKGREADTQYF
clone_size: .; d_call: TRBD1; j_call: TRBJ2-3; v_call: TRBV5-1; cdr3_nt: TGCGCCAGCAGCCGTGACAGGGTTGTAGATACGCAGTATTTT; cdr3_aa: CASSRDRVVDTQYF
clone_size: .; d_call: .; j_call: TRBJ2-5; v_call: TRBV7-9; cdr3_nt: TGTGCCAGCAGCTTAGCTAGCGACCAAGAGACCCAGTACTTC; cdr3_aa: CASSLASDQETQYF
clone_size: few; d_call: .; j_call: TRBJ1-3; v_call: TRBV12-3/TRBV12-4; cdr3_nt: TGTGCCAGCACCGCCCTGGCAGCTGGAAACACCATATATTTT; cdr3_aa: CASTALAAGNTIYF
clone_size: many; d_call: .; j_call: TRBJ2-1; v_call: TRBV6-1; cdr3_nt: TGTGCCAGCAGGCTCCGGGATGGGGCCTACAATGAGCAGTTCTTC; cdr3_aa: CASRLRDGAYNEQFF
clone_size: .; d_call: TRBD1; j_call: TRBJ1-4; v_call: TRBV7-9; cdr3_nt: TGTGCCAGCAGCTTAGGACAGGGGTTTGAAAAACTGTTTTTT; cdr3_aa: CASSLGQGFEKLFF
clone_size: .; d_call: .; j_call: TRBJ2-7; v_call: TRBV20-1; cdr3_nt: TGCAGTGCTAGATATCGACAGGAGAACTACGAGCAGTACTTC; cdr3_aa: CSARYRQENYEQYF
clone_size: many; d_call: .; j_call: TRBJ1-2; v_call: TRBV4-3; cdr3_nt: TGCGCCAGCAGCCAGGATCTCGGGACGCTGGACTACTATGGCTACACCTTC; cdr3_aa: CASSQDLGTLDYYGYTF
clone_size: .; d_call: .; j_call: TRBJ2-7; v_call: TRBV6-1; cdr3_nt: TGTGCCACACAGGACTTGGACGAGCAGTACTTC; cdr3_aa: CATQDLDEQYF
clone_size: .; d_call: .; j_call: TRBJ2-3; v_call: TRBV20-1; cdr3_nt: TGCAGTGCTCGGAACTTCACAGATACGCAGTATTTT; cdr3_aa: CSARNFTDTQYF
clone_size: .; d_call: .; j_call: TRBJ2-5; v_call: TRBV6-2/TRBV6-3; cdr3_nt: TGTGCCAGCAGTTACTTCGGCTCGACTAGAGACGAGACCCAGTACTTC; cdr3_aa: CASSYFGSTRDETQYF
clone_size: many; d_call: .; j_call: TRBJ2-3; v_call: TRBV5-1; cdr3_nt: TGCGCCAGCAGCGATCAGGGGATCACAGATACGCAGTATTTT; cdr3_aa: CASSDQGITDTQYF
clone_size: few; d_call: TRBD2; j_call: TRBJ2-7; v_call: TRBV27; cdr3_nt: TGTGCCAGCAGTTTTATAGCGGGAGACTCCTACGAGCAGTACTTC; cdr3_aa: CASSFIAGDSYEQYF
clone_size: many; d_call: .; j_call: TRBJ2-1; v_call: TRBV7-9; cdr3_nt: TGTGCCAGCAGCCAACAGCATGAGCAGTTCTTC; cdr3_aa: CASSQQHEQFF
clone_size: many; d_call: TRBD2; j_call: TRBJ2-3; v_call: TRBV7-9; cdr3_nt: TGTGCCAGCAGCTTTTACACTAGCGGGTATGGAGATACGCAGTATTTT; cdr3_aa: CASSFYTSGYGDTQYF
clone_size: few; d_call: TRBD2; j_call: TRBJ2-3; v_call: TRBV10-3; cdr3_nt: TGTGCCATCACACGGACTAGCGGGACAGATACGCAGTATTTT; cdr3_aa: CAITRTSGTDTQYF
clone_size: .; d_call: TRBD2; j_call: TRBJ2-1; v_call: TRBV7-6; cdr3_nt: TGTGCCAGCAGCTTAGCGGCTAGCGGTAGCTCCTACAATGAGCAGTTCTTC; cdr3_aa: CASSLAASGSSYNEQFF
clone_size: many; d_call: TRBD2; j_call: TRBJ2-3; v_call: TRBV7-2; cdr3_nt: TGTGCCAGCAGCTCCGGGACTAGGGAAGATACGCAGTATTTT; cdr3_aa: CASSSGTREDTQYF
clone_size: many; d_call: .; j_call: TRBJ2-3; v_call: TRBV7-3; cdr3_nt: TGTGCCAGCAGCTTAACTAGGGACAGCACAGATACGCAGTATTTT; cdr3_aa: CASSLTRDSTDTQYF
clone_size: .; d_call: TRBD1; j_call: TRBJ2-6; v_call: TRBV6-5; cdr3_nt: TGTGCCAGCAGTTATGGACAGGCCTACTCTGGGGCCAACGTCCTGACTTTC; cdr3_aa: CASSYGQAYSGANVLTF
clone_size: .; d_call: .; j_call: TRBJ2-7; v_call: TRBV15; cdr3_nt: TGTGCCACCAGCAGTGGGGCCTACGAGCAGTACTTC; cdr3_aa: CATSSGAYEQYF
clone_size: few; d_call: TRBD2; j_call: TRBJ2-1; v_call: TRBV15; cdr3_nt: TGTGCCACCAGCAGAGATAGGGGACTAGCGTTTGAGCAGTTCTTC; cdr3_aa: CATSRDRGLAFEQFF
clone_size: few; d_call: .; j_call: TRBJ2-3; v_call: TRBV5-5; cdr3_nt: TGTGCCAGCAGCTTGGAAGGGGGGTGGTCAGATACGCAGTATTTT; cdr3_aa: CASSLEGGWSDTQYF
clone_size: many; d_call: .; j_call: TRBJ1-1; v_call: TRBV6-2/TRBV6-3; cdr3_nt: TGTGCCAGCACCTTAACCCCCGAGAACACTGAAGCTTTCTTT; cdr3_aa: CASTLTPENTEAFF
clone_size: few; d_call: TRBD2; j_call: TRBJ2-3; v_call: TRBV5-1; cdr3_nt: TGCGCCAGCAGCATGATAGCGGGAGGGCGCACAGATACGCAGTATTTT; cdr3_aa: CASSMIAGGRTDTQYF
clone_size: few; d_call: .; j_call: TRBJ2-1; v_call: TRBV12-3/TRBV12-4; cdr3_nt: TGTGCCAGCAGTTTAGGTCCTCCGGTTAACCATTACAATGAGCAGTTCTTC; cdr3_aa: CASSLGPPVNHYNEQFF
clone_size: .; d_call: .; j_call: TRBJ2-7; v_call: TRBV4-1; cdr3_nt: TGCGCCAGCAGCCCTCGGGGGCGGTACGAGCAGTACTTC; cdr3_aa: CASSPRGRYEQYF
clone_size: few; d_call: .; j_call: TRBJ1-1; v_call: TRBV30; cdr3_nt: TGTGCCTGGAGTCGTGGCAGGGAGGAAACTGAAGCTTTCTTT; cdr3_aa: CAWSRGREETEAFF
clone_size: many; d_call: .; j_call: TRBJ2-2; v_call: TRBV7-8; cdr3_nt: TGTGCCAGCAGGGGCGGGGCCGGGGAGCTGTTTTTT; cdr3_aa: CASRGGAGELFF
clone_size: .; d_call: .; j_call: TRBJ1-4; v_call: TRBV20-1; cdr3_nt: TGCAGTGCTAGCTACTTAGACGGGTATGAAAAACTGTTTTTT; cdr3_aa: CSASYLDGYEKLFF
clone_size: few; d_call: TRBD1; j_call: TRBJ1-2; v_call: TRBV5-1; cdr3_nt: TGCGCCAGCAGCCTGCGCCAGACGGACAGGGGCCTCTATGGCTACACCTTC; cdr3_aa: CASSLRQTDRGLYGYTF
clone_size: many; d_call: .; j_call: TRBJ1-5; v_call: TRBV18; cdr3_nt: TGTGCCAGCTCCTTGGACGGAGGCAATCAGCCCCAGCATTTT; cdr3_aa: CASSLDGGNQPQHF
clone_size: .; d_call: .; j_call: TRBJ2-7; v_call: TRBV12-3/TRBV12-4; cdr3_nt: TGTGCCAGCAGTTTAATGGCAGGGGCCCACGAGCAGTACTTC; cdr3_aa: CASSLMAGAHEQYF